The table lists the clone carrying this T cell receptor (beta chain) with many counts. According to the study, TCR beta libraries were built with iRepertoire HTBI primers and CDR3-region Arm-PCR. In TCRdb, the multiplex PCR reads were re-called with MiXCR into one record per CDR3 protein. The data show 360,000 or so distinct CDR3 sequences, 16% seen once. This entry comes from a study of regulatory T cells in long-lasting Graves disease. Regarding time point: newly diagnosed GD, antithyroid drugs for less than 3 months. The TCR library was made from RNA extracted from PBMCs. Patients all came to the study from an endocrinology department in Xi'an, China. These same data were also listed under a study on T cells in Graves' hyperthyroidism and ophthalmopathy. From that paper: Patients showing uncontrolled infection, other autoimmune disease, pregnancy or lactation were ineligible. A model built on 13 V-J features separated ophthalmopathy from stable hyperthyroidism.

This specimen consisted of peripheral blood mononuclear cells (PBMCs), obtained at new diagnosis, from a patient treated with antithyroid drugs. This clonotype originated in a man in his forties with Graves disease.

CDR3 DNA: TGTGCCAGCTCACCATCGGGCGGAAGCAATCAGCCCCAGCATTTT. Translating it yields CASSPSGGSNQPQHF. The chain is built from TRBV18 and TRBJ1-5; no definite D call. V lost 2 bases and J lost 1, with 9 bases in between. The CDR3 consists of 15 residues. Per germline, CDR1 KGHSH and CDR2 LQKENI.